The T cell receptor (beta chain) described here comes from a study of blood T cell repertoires in COVID-19 (dated by TCRdb to 2019 to 2021). Describing the broader study: The collaborator samples originated in the United States, Italy and Spain and spanned the acute and convalescent phases of COVID-19. The material from the prospective study consisted of cDNA or gDNA derived from T cells, B-cell-depleted T cells, or PBMCs. The dataset comprised deeply sampled blood TCRbeta repertoires from subjects exposed to, actively infected with, or recovered from COVID-19. The repertoires were made available in a free public database intended to serve as a resource for research on the immune response to SARS-CoV-2. The samples were drawn from the first 160 participants of the ongoing ImmuneRACE study and from 950 to 1,500 subjects provided by 6 global collaborators. The sample metadata nearly always contained a de-identified subject ID, COVID-19 status, age in years and sex. Where available, HLA class I and class II types were taken from metadata supplied by the sample provider and were not determined by assay-based typing.

Comments on this clone: This clone's antigen is unknown. No base qualities exist here, and no much larger clone lies one base off it.

The immunoSEQ Assay, a bias-controlled multiplex PCR, was used to amplify TCRbeta CDR3 regions from genomic DNA. Per the original workflow: The number of nucleated cells in each sample was estimated from the amplification of reference gene primers within the assay. To quantify the absolute abundance of each unique TCRbeta CDR3 rearrangement, sequence reads were collapsed and filtered. Productive Simpson clonality was computed per sample as the square root of Simpson's diversity index over productive rearrangements. TCRdb stores this immuneACCESS table with in-frame sequences only. Part of the clones is absent; in the studies checked, under half of the shortfall reflects unresolved V genes, and no reason is known for the rest. The D gene and trimming were derived from the DNA, and the V and J assignments and clone size from that table. Present in this sample are around 86,000 clones, roughly 84% of which were seen just once. The top ten clones comprise approximately 4.4% of the sample.

The study at large found these results: How much clinical and demographic metadata was included differed by source and by participant, and the metadata was provided uncurated.

The CDR3 covers 15 residues, taking in both the cysteine and the phenylalanine. Just the 45-base CDR3 DNA is kept, in frame starting at base 1. The trim is 1 base for V and 4 bases for J, with a gap of 10 bases between the germline ends. CDR1 is given as SEHNR and CDR2 as FQNEAQ, both from the germline V gene (reference sequence). Whole blood was collected in K2EDTA tubes by collaborating institutions according to the institutions' own protocols. For TCRbeta analysis, collaborator samples were shipped as frozen whole blood, as isolated PBMCs, or as DNA extracted from either sample type. The V and J genes are TRBV7-9 and TRBJ1-4; no D segment can be confidently identified. This sequence was found in a woman over 75 with acute or convalescent COVID-19. Material for sequencing was peripheral blood. The nucleotide sequence reads TGTGCCAGCAGCTTAGAGGCGGGAGTTAATGAAAAACTGTTTTTT. Translated, it reads CASSLEAGVNEKLFF.